This is a list of T cell receptor beta chains from one sample in a study of shared clonotypes between healthy human individuals. Using immunoSEQ multiplex PCR, the repertoire was profiled, and TCRdb retains in-frame clones only, with some absent. The sample includes 490,000 or so clones, around three quarters of them seen just once. Sequenced material: PBMCs. These receptors all stem from a middle-aged woman in good health. Some clones in this sample may be carry-over from other donors' samples. CDR3s include the opening cysteine and the closing phenylalanine or tryptophan. A D gene is named only where the DNA matches it firmly. The listing skips clone size in some rows; elsewhere it reads once, few, many or a size class.

NA	NA	TRBV7-7	16	TRBJ1-2	TGTGCTAGCAGCTTGGGGACACCCGAATGTAACTATGGCTACACCTTC	CASSLGTPECNYGYTF
NA	NA	TRBV5-1	16	TRBJ2-5	TGCGCCAGCAGCCCGCAGGGCGGGAAGGCCGTTGGAGACCAGTACTTC	CASSPQGGKAVGDQYF
once	NA	TRBV28	12	TRBJ2-5	TGTGCCAGCAGTTTAAATGAGGAGACCCAGTACTTC	CASSLNEETQYF
NA	TRBD2	TRBV7-3	15	TRBJ2-5	TGTGCCAGCAGCCCCCAACTAGCGGGAGAGGAGACCCAGTACTTC	CASSPQLAGEETQYF
NA	NA	TRBV7-2	13	TRBJ2-5	TGTGCCAGCAGCTTAAACTCTGGAGAGACCCAGTACTTC	CASSLNSGETQYF
NA	TRBD1	TRBV4-1	16	TRBJ1-4	TGCGCCAGCAGAACGGACAGGGGGAGGACTAATGAAAAACTGTTTTTT	CASRTDRGRTNEKLFF
NA	TRBD2	TRBV7-2	15	TRBJ2-7	TGTGCCAGCAGCCCGACTAGCGGGGCCTCCTACGAGCAGTACTTC	CASSPTSGASYEQYF
once	TRBD1	TRBV5-1	14	TRBJ2-7	TGCGCCAGCAGGGTTGGGACAGACTCCTACGAGCAGTACTTC	CASRVGTDSYEQYF
NA	NA	TRBV5-8	14	TRBJ2-3	TGTGCCAGCAGCCAAGGGGACTTCACAGATACGCAGTATTTT	CASSQGDFTDTQYF
NA	TRBD2	TRBV10-3	18	TRBJ2-3	TGTGCCATCAGTGGGGGGACTAGCGGGATTTCTAGCACAGATACGCAGTATTTT	CAISGGTSGISSTDTQYF
few	NA	TRBV5-1	15	TRBJ2-7	TGCGCCAGCAGCTTGGGCACTGGCCCATCCTACGAGCAGTACTTC	CASSLGTGPSYEQYF
many	TRBD2	TRBV5-1	17	TRBJ2-5	TGCGCCAGCAGTAGAAAACCGGGACTAGCGGGAGATGAGACCCAGTACTTC	CASSRKPGLAGDETQYF
NA	NA	TRBV27	16	TRBJ2-1	TGTGCCAGCAGTTGGGTTGGGGGCGGGAGAAACAATGAGCAGTTCTTC	CASSWVGGGRNNEQFF
NA	NA	TRBV28	15	TRBJ1-1	TGTGCCAGCAGTTTTCAAAGGGGGACGGGCACTGAAGCTTTCTTT	CASSFQRGTGTEAFF
NA	NA	TRBV29-1	11	TRBJ2-7	TGCAGCGTTGAAGGGGCCTACGAGCAGTACTTC	CSVEGAYEQYF
NA	NA	TRBV28	14	TRBJ2-4	TGTGCCAGCAGTTTGGAGGGGGCCAAAAACATTCAGTACTTC	CASSLEGAKNIQYF
NA	NA	TRBV28	12	TRBJ1-6	TGTGCCAGCAGATTGTCCGATTCACCCCTCCACTTT	CASRLSDSPLHF
once	TRBD2	TRBV14	15	TRBJ2-3	TGTGCCAGCAGCCAAGGACTAGCATACACAGATACGCAGTATTTT	CASSQGLAYTDTQYF
NA	NA	TRBV7-7	14	TRBJ2-5	TGTGCTAGCAGCTTATTGGGGGCTGAAGAGACCCAGTACTTC	CASSLLGAEETQYF
NA	NA	TRBV5-1	14	TRBJ2-2	TGCGCCAGCAGCCCGCTAGCGAACACCGGGGAGCTGTTTTTT	CASSPLANTGELFF
once	TRBD1	TRBV7-9	14	TRBJ2-5	TGTGCCAGCAGCGGACAGGGAAGACAAGAGACCCAGTACTTC	CASSGQGRQETQYF
NA	TRBD1	TRBV25-1	16	TRBJ1-2	TGTGCCAGCAGTGAAAGTAGGACAGGAGGGGGCTATGGCTACACCTTC	CASSESRTGGGYGYTF
NA	TRBD2	TRBV28	15	TRBJ2-2	TGTGCCAGCAGCGGGACCGGGAGGATCGGCGGGGAGCTGTTTTTT	CASSGTGRIGGELFF
few	TRBD2	TRBV9	15	TRBJ2-4	TGTGCCAGCAGCGTAGAAGGGACTAGAGGTGACATTCAGTACTTC	CASSVEGTRGDIQYF
NA	TRBD1	TRBV5-6	15	TRBJ2-7	TGTGCCAGCAGCTTGGGGTATGGGACAGGGCCCGAGCAGTACTTC	CASSLGYGTGPEQYF
NA	NA	TRBV7-2	13	TRBJ1-3	TGTGCCAGCAGCTTAGGCGGCAGGAACACCATATATTTT	CASSLGGRNTIYF
NA	TRBD1	TRBV5-6	16	TRBJ1-6	TGTGCCAGCAGCTACAGGGGTGGCTCCTATAATTCACCCCTCCACTTT	CASSYRGGSYNSPLHF
once	NA	TRBV5-1	14	TRBJ2-1	TGCGCCAGCAGCTACTTAGAGGCGAACAGTGAGCAGTTCTTC	CASSYLEANSEQFF
many	TRBD2	TRBV11-1	15	TRBJ2-5	TGTGCCAGCAGCGCCACTAGCGGGACGTTTGAGACCCAGTACTTC	CASSATSGTFETQYF
NA	NA	TRBV19	14	TRBJ2-7	TGTGCCAGTAGTATAGAGCGGGCGTCCTACGAGCAGTACTTC	CASSIERASYEQYF
few	NA	TRBV7-6	15	TRBJ2-7	TGTGCCAGCAGCTTTGAGGCGGACTCCCTCTACGAGCAGTACTTC	CASSFEADSLYEQYF
NA	TRBD2	TRBV18	15	TRBJ2-3	TGTGCCAGCTCACCTTCCGGGACTAACACAGATACGCAGTATTTT	CASSPSGTNTDTQYF
NA	TRBD2	TRBV7-9	15	TRBJ2-1	TGTGCCAGCAGCTTGTCTAGCGGATCTTACAATGAGCAGTTCTTC	CASSLSSGSYNEQFF
NA	NA	TRBV6-6	11	TRBJ1-2	TGTGCCAGCAGTTACCATGGGGGCTACACCTTC	CASSYHGGYTF
few	NA	TRBV28	14	TRBJ1-1	TGTGCCAGCAGTTTATGGGTAAGGGGCACTGAAGCTTTCTTT	CASSLWVRGTEAFF
NA	NA	TRBV7-9	16	TRBJ1-2	TGTGCCAGCAGCACCCACGGCGGGGTTGGTAACTATGGCTACACCTTC	CASSTHGGVGNYGYTF
NA	NA	TRBV7-8	14	TRBJ1-5	TGTGCCAGCAGCTTAGTGACAGCTCGGCAGCCCCAGCATTTT	CASSLVTARQPQHF